This T cell receptor beta chain comes out of a study of T-cell reconstitution after alpha-beta-depleted transplantation in children. The trim removed 7 bases at V and 5 bases at J, leaving 9 bases unmatched. There are 16 residues in the CDR3. The germline CDR1 and CDR2 sequences are SGHRS and YFSETQ. Study results and limitations: From newly produced T cells came most of the T-cell counts and diversity one year after transplant. By about two months after transplant, alpha-beta T cells reportedly arose from several hundred graft clones that had expanded. After transplant, high TCRbeta diversity at day 60 in some patients arose from surviving recipient T cells and thymic progenitors.

This sample's TCRbeta library carried unique molecular identifier barcodes. TCRdb independently ran MiXCR on the PCR reads; one entry per CDR3 protein. The sample holds under 850,000 distinct CDR3 sequences, about an eighth seen once. This clonotype has more than one count but fewer than ten. Its cognate antigen is unknown. The TCR comes from a girl aged 2 to 10 with congenital amegakaryocytic thrombocytopenia, due to receive a stem cell transplant. The source was PBMCs, collected before TCRalphabeta/CD19-depleted stem cell transplant. The chain is built from TRBV5-1 and TRBJ2-5; the match to TRBD2 covers 15 bases. CDR3 nucleotide sequence: TGCGCCAGCGAAGGAACCGGGACTAGCGGGAGGGAGACCCAGTACTTC. It codes for CASEGTGTSGRETQYF.